This T cell receptor beta chain came from a study of control samples from healthy donors and cancer patients. The CDR3 contains 14 residues. CDR1 and CDR2 (germline): SGHTA, FQGNSA. Trimming took off 6 bases at V and 7 bases at J, with 16 bases between the two ends. Profiled with immunoSEQ multiplex PCR; TCRdb holds only in-frame clones, not every one. The top ten hold about 8.5% of the sample, which has around 150,000 clones, roughly 94% seen once. The sequence was collected from a woman in her thirties or forties in good health. The V gene is TRBV7-2, the J gene TRBJ2-1; possibly TRBD2 for D (6 bases). The sequenced sample consisted of blood. This chain's CDR3 is CASRNPTRLNEQFF. CDR3 DNA: TGTGCCAGCAGGAACCCGACTAGATTAAATGAGCAGTTCTTC.